This is a list of T cell receptor beta chains from one sample in a study of OX40 agonist ivuxolimab in advanced cancers. Data came from immunoSEQ multiplex PCR; TCRdb stores just in-frame clones and leaves some out. The sample includes roughly 56,000 clones, approximately 89% of them seen just once. The source was CD4+ or CD8+ T cells sorted from blood, collected in a trial of the OX40 agonist ivuxolimab. Source of these receptors: an adult with an advanced solid tumor such as melanoma, head and neck, liver or kidney cancer. The CDR3 runs from the conserved cysteine through the conserved F or W. The D gene is left open where the match is weak. Expanded clones are given a class, and other clones once, few, many or no size at all.

-	TRBD2	TRBV28	TRBJ2-2	TGTGCCAGCAGTATAACAGGGGTAGGACTAGCGGGAGGAGATTATGACACCGGGGAGCTGTTTTTT	CASSITGVGLAGGDYDTGELFF
-	TRBD2	TRBV5-6	TRBJ2-1	TGTGCCAGCAGCTTGGCTTTAGCGGGAAACAATGAGCAGTTCTTC	CASSLALAGNNEQFF
-	-	TRBV4-3	TRBJ1-1	TGCGCCAGCAGCCAAGATTGGCAGGGAGGGGTGAACACTGAAGCTTTCTTT	CASSQDWQGGVNTEAFF
-	-	TRBV27	TRBJ2-1	TGTGCCAGCAGCCCCGGGATAAAGTCCTACAATGAGCAGTTCTTC	CASSPGIKSYNEQFF
-	TRBD2	TRBV7-3	TRBJ2-7	TGTGCCAGCAGCTTAGGACTAGCGGGAGTCTACGAGCAGTACTTC	CASSLGLAGVYEQYF
once	TRBD2	TRBV15	TRBJ2-7	TGTGCCACCAGCAGAGAAGGGACTAGCGGGATCTACGAGCAGTACTTC	CATSREGTSGIYEQYF
few	TRBD2	TRBV5-6	TRBJ2-7	TGTGCCAGCAGCCTCGGGACTAGCGGTGAGCAGTACTTC	CASSLGTSGEQYF
once	TRBD1	TRBV5-5	TRBJ2-5	TGTGCCAGCAGCTTATCGGACAGGGAGGAGACCCAGTACTTC	CASSLSDREETQYF
-	-	TRBV9	TRBJ1-2	TGTGCCAGCAGCGTAGACCGGGTGAAGGGGAACTATGGCTACACCTTC	CASSVDRVKGNYGYTF
-	-	TRBV28	TRBJ2-5	TGTGCCAGCAGTCCGGACAGAGACCAAGAGACCCAGTACTTC	CASSPDRDQETQYF
-	-	TRBV27	TRBJ2-5	TGTGCCAGCAGTTTATTCAGTGGGGCGGAGCAAGAGACCCAGTACTTC	CASSLFSGAEQETQYF
few	TRBD2	TRBV13	TRBJ2-1	TGTGCCAGCAGCATTGGACTAGCGGGAGCCTACAATGAGCAGTTCTTC	CASSIGLAGAYNEQFF
once	-	TRBV4-3	TRBJ2-1	TGCGCCAGCAGCCAAGATCACGGAGCTAGTGAGCAGTTCTTC	CASSQDHGASEQFF
-	-	TRBV6-1	TRBJ2-1	TGTGCCAGCAGTGAAGGGCGGGTCCCAAACTGGGTCGAATTCTTC	CASSEGRVPNWVEFF
-	TRBD1	TRBV6-1	TRBJ2-7	TGTGCCAGCAGTGGGGGACAGGGGGAGTGGTACGAGCAGTACTTC	CASSGGQGEWYEQYF
-	TRBD2	TRBV7-9	TRBJ2-5	TGTGCCAGCAGCTCGCCAGTTAGCGGGCCCCAAGAGACCCAGTACTTC	CASSSPVSGPQETQYF
once	TRBD2	TRBV28	TRBJ2-7	TGTGCCAGCAGTCAGACTAGCGGGAGTATCTACGAGCAGTACTTC	CASSQTSGSIYEQYF
-	-	TRBV28	TRBJ1-1	TGTGCCAGCAGTCCCCGGACAGTTGAAGCTTTCTTT	CASSPRTVEAFF
-	-	TRBV28	TRBJ2-2	TGTGCCAGCAGTGCCTATTTCCGTAGAAACACCGGGGAGCTGTTTTTT	CASSAYFRRNTGELFF
-	TRBD1	TRBV7-2	TRBJ2-5	TGTGCCAGCACCAGGACAGGGTGGGAGACCCAGTACTTC	CASTRTGWETQYF
-	TRBD1	TRBV7-3	TRBJ2-2	TGTGCCAGCAGCCCGGGACAGGGTTTGGCGGGAACCGGGGAGCTGTTTTTT	CASSPGQGLAGTGELFF
-	-	TRBV2	TRBJ2-3	TGTGCCAGCAGTGAGGACTTGAGCACAGATACGCAGTATTTT	CASSEDLSTDTQYF
-	-	TRBV28	TRBJ1-2	TGTGCCAGCAGACCTTACGTACAGGAAAAAAACTATGGCTACACCTTC	CASRPYVQEKNYGYTF
few	-	TRBV4-3	TRBJ2-1	TGCGCCAGCAGCCAAGACCCCGGGTGGGAGCAGTTCTTC	CASSQDPGWEQFF
-	-	TRBV4-3	TRBJ1-1	TGCGCCAGCAGCCAAGAATGGGAGAACACTGAAGCTTTCTTT	CASSQEWENTEAFF
-	-	TRBV7-8	TRBJ1-1	TGTGCCAGCAGCTTACCGGACACTGAAGCTTTCTTT	CASSLPDTEAFF
-	-	TRBV28	TRBJ1-5	TGTGCCGTACCCGAGACCACGGGGAGCAATCAGCCCCAGCATTTT	CAVPETTGSNQPQHF
few	TRBD2	TRBV7-3	TRBJ2-5	TGTGCCAGCAGCTCCGGGACTAGCGGGAGCGAGACCCAGTACTTC	CASSSGTSGSETQYF
-	-	TRBV28	TRBJ2-2	TGTGCCAGCAGTCCCAGCTCCGGGGAGCTGTTTTTT	CASSPSSGELFF
-	-	TRBV2	TRBJ1-1	TGTGCCAGCAGCCCGGGACCGAACACTGAAGCTTTCTTT	CASSPGPNTEAFF
-	-	TRBV11-3	TRBJ2-5	TGTGCCAGCAGCTCGAGTGGTGAGACCCAGTACTTC	CASSSSGETQYF
-	-	TRBV27	TRBJ2-7	TGTGCCAGCAGTTTAGTCGCCGGAAACTCCTACGAGCAGTACTTC	CASSLVAGNSYEQYF
-	TRBD2	TRBV11-2	TRBJ2-2	TGTGCCAGCAGCCGACGGGGACTAGCGGGACGGACCGGGGAGCTGTTTTTT	CASSRRGLAGRTGELFF
-	-	TRBV6-5	TRBJ2-7	TGTGCCAGCAGTTACTCGGGCAGGGGGGGAGAGCAGTACTTC	CASSYSGRGGEQYF
-	-	TRBV4-3	TRBJ2-1	TGCGCCAGCAGCCAAGATCCGTCGTACAGTGAGCAGTTCTTC	CASSQDPSYSEQFF
-	-	TRBV11-3	TRBJ2-4	TGTGCCAGCAGCCCCCCGGACTCCAAAAACATTCAGTACTTC	CASSPPDSKNIQYF
-	TRBD1	TRBV29-1	TRBJ1-2	TGCAGCGTTGAATCGGGACAGGGTAGTGGCTACACCTTC	CSVESGQGSGYTF
-	TRBD1	TRBV4-3	TRBJ2-7	TGCGCCAGCAGCCAAGACAGGACAGGGGAAGCCTACGAGCAGTACTTC	CASSQDRTGEAYEQYF
-	TRBD1	TRBV9	TRBJ2-2	TGTGCCAGCAGCGGGCAGGGGGCATCCGGGGAGCTGTTTTTT	CASSGQGASGELFF
-	TRBD1	TRBV28	TRBJ2-7	TGTGCCAGCAGTTTGGGGACAGGCCCCTCCTACGAGCAGTACTTC	CASSLGTGPSYEQYF
-	-	TRBV19	TRBJ2-7	TGTGCCAGTAGTATGGGTTTGCAGCCCCTCTACGAGCAGTACTTC	CASSMGLQPLYEQYF
-	-	TRBV7-2	TRBJ1-5	TGTGCCAGCAGCCACCCGAATCAGCCCCAGCATTTT	CASSHPNQPQHF
-	TRBD1	TRBV28	TRBJ1-1	TGTGCCAGCAGTACCCCAGGGGGCGGCCTAAACACTGAAGCTTTCTTT	CASSTPGGGLNTEAFF
-	TRBD2	TRBV27	TRBJ2-1	TGTGCCAGCACGAAAGCGGGAGGGGGTAATGAGCAGTTCTTC	CASTKAGGGNEQFF
-	-	TRBV21-1	TRBJ1-1	TGTGCCAGCAGCAAAGGGGGCGGATCATTGAACACTGAAGCTTTCTTT	CASSKGGGSLNTEAFF
once	-	TRBV5-6	TRBJ2-7	TGTGCCAGCAGCTTGGACCTGGCCGAGCAGTACTTC	CASSLDLAEQYF
once	TRBD1	TRBV4-3	TRBJ2-3	TGCGCCAGCAGCCAAGATATAGGACAGGGGGCTACAGATACGCAGTATTTT	CASSQDIGQGATDTQYF
-	-	TRBV19	TRBJ2-7	TGTGCCAGTAGCCCTACTACGTTCTTCGAGCAGTACTTC	CASSPTTFFEQYF
-	TRBD2	TRBV11-2	TRBJ2-1	TGTGCCAGCAGCCCAACCGGGACTATGAGTGAGCAGTTCTTC	CASSPTGTMSEQFF
-	TRBD2	TRBV28	TRBJ2-7	TGTGCCAGCAGTTTTTTGACTAGCAGCTACGAGCAGTACTTC	CASSFLTSSYEQYF
-	TRBD2	TRBV6-5	TRBJ2-1	TGTGCCAGCAGCACCGGGACTAGCAGCTATGAGCAGTTCTTC	CASSTGTSSYEQFF
-	-	TRBV6-5	TRBJ2-7	TGTGCCAGCAGTTTAAGAAAAAGGACAGTCTACGAGCAGTACTTC	CASSLRKRTVYEQYF
-	-	TRBV28	TRBJ2-7	TGTGCCAGCAGCTACGCCGGGGGTTACGAGCAGTACTTC	CASSYAGGYEQYF